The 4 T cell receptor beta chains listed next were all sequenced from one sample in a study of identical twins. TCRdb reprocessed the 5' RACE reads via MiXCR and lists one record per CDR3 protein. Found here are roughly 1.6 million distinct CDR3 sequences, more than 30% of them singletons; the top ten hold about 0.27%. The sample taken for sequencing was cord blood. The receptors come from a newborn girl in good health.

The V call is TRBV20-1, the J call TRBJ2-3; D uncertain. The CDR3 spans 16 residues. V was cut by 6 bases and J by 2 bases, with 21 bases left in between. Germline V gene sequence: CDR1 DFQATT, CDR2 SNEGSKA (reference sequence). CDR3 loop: CSAFSSSASFTDTQYF. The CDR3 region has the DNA TGCAGTGCCTTTTCCTCCAGCGCTTCCTTCACAGATACGCAGTATTTT.

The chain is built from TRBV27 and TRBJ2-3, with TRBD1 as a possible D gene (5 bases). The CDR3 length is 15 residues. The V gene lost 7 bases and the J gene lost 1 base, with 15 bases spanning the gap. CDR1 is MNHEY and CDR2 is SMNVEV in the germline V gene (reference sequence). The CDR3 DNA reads TGTGCCAGCACTCTTGGGGCTCGAGGCACAGATACGCAGTATTTT. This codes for CASTLGARGTDTQYF.

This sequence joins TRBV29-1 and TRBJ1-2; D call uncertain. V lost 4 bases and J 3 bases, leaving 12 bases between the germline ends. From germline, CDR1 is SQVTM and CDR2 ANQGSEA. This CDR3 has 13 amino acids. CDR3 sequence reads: CSVAIRRDYGYTF. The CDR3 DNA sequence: TGCAGCGTTGCCATTAGACGGGACTATGGCTACACCTTC.

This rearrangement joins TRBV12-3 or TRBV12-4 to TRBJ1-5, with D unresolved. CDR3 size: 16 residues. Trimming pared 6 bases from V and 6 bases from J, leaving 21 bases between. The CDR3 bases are TGTGCCAGCAGCCCTATGGGGTGGGAAATAGGTCAGCCCCAGCATTTT. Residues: CASSPMGWEIGQPQHF.